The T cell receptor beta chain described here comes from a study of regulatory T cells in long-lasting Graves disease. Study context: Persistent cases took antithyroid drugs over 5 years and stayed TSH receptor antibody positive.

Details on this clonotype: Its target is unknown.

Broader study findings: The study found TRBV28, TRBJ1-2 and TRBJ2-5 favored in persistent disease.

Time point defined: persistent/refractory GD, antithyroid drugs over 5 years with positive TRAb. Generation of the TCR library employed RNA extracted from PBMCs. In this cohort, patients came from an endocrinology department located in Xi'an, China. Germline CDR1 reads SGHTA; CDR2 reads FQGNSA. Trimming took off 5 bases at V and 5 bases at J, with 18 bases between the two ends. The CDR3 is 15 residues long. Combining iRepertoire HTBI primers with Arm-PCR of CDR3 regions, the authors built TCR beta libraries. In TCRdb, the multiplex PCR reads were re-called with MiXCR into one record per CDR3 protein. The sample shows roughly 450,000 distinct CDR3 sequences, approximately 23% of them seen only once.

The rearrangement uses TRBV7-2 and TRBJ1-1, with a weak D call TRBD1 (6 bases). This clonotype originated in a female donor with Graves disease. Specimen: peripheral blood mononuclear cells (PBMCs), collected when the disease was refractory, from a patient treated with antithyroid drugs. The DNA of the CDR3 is TGTGCCAGCAGCATTAAAGGTCAGGGGACGACTGAAGCTTTCTTT. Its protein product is CASSIKGQGTTEAFF.